Listed here are 14 T cell receptor beta chains from one sample, sequenced in a study of blood T cells in healthy people across ages. Next came a second PCR, run for about 6 to 12 cycles, which used a sample-barcoded 5' primer along with a J-beta primer mix. TCRdb fed the 5' RACE reads into MiXCR, producing one record per CDR3 protein. Of a few hundred thousand distinct CDR3 sequences detected, less than 30% appear once; the ten largest clones hold around 30%. Sequenced input: blood. The source is a woman in her 70s in good health.

This clonotype was seen at least ten times. V gene TRBV5-1 combines with J gene TRBJ1-3; maybe TRBD1 (5 bases). This CDR3 is built from 14 residues. The ends were cut back, 4 bases at V and 3 bases at J, with 11 bases in the middle. CDR1 is SGHRS and CDR2 is YFSETQ in the germline V gene. For the CDR3, the DNA is TGCGCCAGCAGCCCGGGGACGGATGGAAACACCATATATTTT. This gives the protein CASSPGTDGNTIYF.

The chain combines TRBV28 with TRBJ2-2; perhaps TRBD1 as D (5 bases). The germline V gene encodes CDR1 MDHEN and CDR2 SYDVKM. V was trimmed by 1 base and J by 0 bases, leaving 9 bases between them. The CDR3 has 16 residues. CDR3 protein: CASSLSRTPNTGELFF. The CDR3 DNA is TGTGCCAGCAGTTTATCGCGGACACCGAACACCGGGGAGCTGTTTTTT.

This clonotype was detected ten times or more. The genes are TRBV3-1 and TRBJ1-6, with unresolved D. Germline V gene sequence: CDR1 LGHDT, CDR2 YNNKEL (reference sequence). V was clipped by 1 base and J by 8 bases, with 6 bases between them. The CDR3 length is 13 residues. The CDR3 here is CASSQGGDSPLHF. The DNA for the CDR3 is TGTGCCAGCAGCCAAGGTGGGGATTCACCCCTCCACTTT. Looking up the rest from reference TRBV3-1 and TRBJ1-6 gives the full variable domain: DTAVSQTPKYLVTQMGNDKSIKCEQNLGHDTMYWYKQDSKKFLKIMFSYNNKELIINETVPNRFSPKSPDKAHLNLHINSLELGDSAVYFCASSQGGDSPLHFGNGTRLTVT.

The chain joins TRBV29-1 to TRBJ1-1; unclear D gene. Germline V gene lookup returns CDR1 SQVTM and CDR2 ANQGSEA. The V and J ends lost 8 bases and 4 bases respectively, with 17 bases between them. This CDR3 spans 13 amino acids. The CDR3 spells CSMRMEIGTEAFF. Written as DNA, the CDR3 is TGCAGCATGAGGATGGAAATTGGCACTGAAGCTTTCTTT.

This clonotype was seen only a few times. This sequence joins TRBV12-3 or TRBV12-4 and TRBJ2-5; no definite D call. Gene TRBJ2-7 matches the end of the DNA better, so the J call may be wrong. The CDR3 is made up of 11 amino acids. In nucleotides, the CDR3 is TGTGCCAGCAGTAATCAATACGAGCAGTACTTC. Translated: CASSNQYEQYF.

This sequence joins TRBV5-1 and TRBJ2-5; 8 bases agree with TRBD2. The J call is in doubt because the DNA end fits TRBJ2-1 better. The CDR3 loop spans 14 amino acids. CDR1 and CDR2 (germline): SGHRS, YFSETQ. CDR3 coding DNA: TGCGCCAGCAGCGTCTTAGCGGGACGCAATGAGCAGTTCTTC. The encoded protein is CASSVLAGRNEQFF.

J is TRBJ2-7 and V is TRBV5-6; TRBD2 agrees at 8 bases. J gave up 2 bases and V 2 bases, and 6 bases lay outside the gene matches. CDR3 length equals 15 residues. CDR1 is SGHDT, CDR2 YYEEEE, per germline. The CDR3 DNA sequence: TGTGCCAGCAGCTTCCTGAGCGGGAGACCCTACGAGCAGTACTTC. The encoded protein is CASSFLSGRPYEQYF.

The chain joins TRBV5-6 to TRBJ2-1; D is possibly TRBD1 or TRBD2 (5 bases each). V was shortened by 4 bases and J by 7 bases, with 15 bases between the two germline ends. The CDR3 covers 14 residues. CDR1 is SGHDT and CDR2 is YYEEEE in the germline V gene. The CDR3 loop reads CASSPGTYENEQFF. The CDR3 nucleotides read TGTGCCAGCAGCCCTGGGACCTACGAAAATGAGCAGTTCTTC.

Only a few counts were recorded for this clonotype. The rearrangement joins TRBV7-9 to TRBJ2-3; 8 positions match TRBD2. J gave up 2 bases and V 4 bases, and 5 bases lay outside the gene matches. The CDR3 has 15 residues. Per the germline V gene, CDR1 is SEHNR and CDR2 is FQNEAQ (reference sequence). The DNA for the CDR3 is TGTGCCAGCAGCTACGCGGGAGGTTCCACAGATACGCAGTATTTT. Encoded protein: CASSYAGGSTDTQYF. The variable domain in full, with the rest retrieved from reference TRBV7-9 and TRBJ2-3, is DTGVSQNPRHKITKRGQNVTFRCDPISEHNRLYWYRQTLGQGPEFLTYFQNEAQLEKSRLLSDRFSAERPKGSFSTLEIQRTEQGDSAMYLCASSYAGGSTDTQYFGPGTRLTVL.

The rearrangement links TRBV28 to TRBJ2-3; 16 bases line up with TRBD2. J was trimmed by 10 bases and V by 4 bases; bases with no gene match: 8. From germline, CDR1 is MDHEN and CDR2 SYDVKM. The length of the CDR3 is 16 residues. This CDR3 is CASSSSGTSGRGAQYF. The CDR3 DNA is TGTGCCAGCAGTTCATCCGGGACTAGCGGGAGGGGCGCGCAGTATTTT.

Only a few counts were recorded for this clonotype. The chain carries TRBV29-1 and TRBJ1-1; D perhaps matches TRBD1 (6 bases). Germline lookup yields CDR1 SQVTM and CDR2 ANQGSEA. The CDR3 is 13 amino acids. The V end was cut by 5 bases, the J end by 1 base, with 11 bases between. DNA of the CDR3: TGCAGCGTTATGGGGGCCGAGAACACTGAAGCTTTCTTT. Translated, it gives CSVMGAENTEAFF.

The V gene is TRBV6-2 or TRBV6-3, the J gene TRBJ1-5; unclear D gene. Trimming removed 7 bases at V and 2 bases at J, with 12 bases between. CDR3 size: 14 residues. CDR1 and CDR2 (germline): MNHEY, SVGEGT. The chain's CDR3 is CASNPATGNQPQHF. For the CDR3, the DNA is TGTGCCAGCAACCCAGCCACGGGCAATCAGCCCCAGCATTTT.

The chain recombines TRBV5-1 with TRBJ2-4; 7 nucleotides agree with TRBD2. The germline V gene encodes CDR1 SGHRS and CDR2 YFSETQ. The J segment lost 0 bases and the V segment lost 2 bases, leaving 5 bases of the junction unmatched. There are 16 residues in the CDR3. The CDR3 loop reads CASSLTERGAKNIQYF. CDR3 coding DNA: TGCGCCAGCAGCTTAACGGAGCGGGGAGCCAAAAACATTCAGTACTTC.

The chain combines TRBV4-3 with TRBJ1-4; no reliable D call. Germline CDR1 is LGHNA and CDR2 is YSLEER. The CDR3 is 19 amino acids. V lost 2 bases and J 3 bases, leaving 22 bases between the germline ends. The CDR3 nucleotides read TGCGCCAGCAGCCAAACACCACCACCGGACCCAAGGGCTAATGAAAAACTGTTTTTT. This sequence encodes CASSQTPPPDPRANEKLFF.